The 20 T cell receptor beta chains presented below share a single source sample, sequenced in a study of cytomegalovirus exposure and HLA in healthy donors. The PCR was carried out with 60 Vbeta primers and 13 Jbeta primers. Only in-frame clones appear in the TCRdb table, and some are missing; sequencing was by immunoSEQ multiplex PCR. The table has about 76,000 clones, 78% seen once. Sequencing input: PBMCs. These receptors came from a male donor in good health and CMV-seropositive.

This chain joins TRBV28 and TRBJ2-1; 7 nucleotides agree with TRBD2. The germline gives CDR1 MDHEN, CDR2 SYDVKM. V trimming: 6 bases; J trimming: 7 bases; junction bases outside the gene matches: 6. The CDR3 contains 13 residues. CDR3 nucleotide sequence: TGTGCCAGCAGACTGGGGGGGATAAATGAGCAGTTCTTC. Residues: CASRLGGINEQFF.

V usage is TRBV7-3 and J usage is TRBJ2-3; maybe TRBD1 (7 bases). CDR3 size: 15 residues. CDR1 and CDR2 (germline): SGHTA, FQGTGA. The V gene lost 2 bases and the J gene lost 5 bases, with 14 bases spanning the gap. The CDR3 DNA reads TGTGCCAGCAGCTTAGGAGGGGGCCGGGTAGATACGCAGTATTTT. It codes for CASSLGGGRVDTQYF.

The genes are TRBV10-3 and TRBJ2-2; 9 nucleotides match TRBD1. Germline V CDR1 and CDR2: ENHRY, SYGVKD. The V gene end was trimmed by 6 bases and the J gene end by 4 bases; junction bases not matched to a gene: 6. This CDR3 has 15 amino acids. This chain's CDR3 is CAIRRTGDGTGELFF. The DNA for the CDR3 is TGTGCCATCAGAAGGACAGGGGACGGCACCGGGGAGCTGTTTTTT.

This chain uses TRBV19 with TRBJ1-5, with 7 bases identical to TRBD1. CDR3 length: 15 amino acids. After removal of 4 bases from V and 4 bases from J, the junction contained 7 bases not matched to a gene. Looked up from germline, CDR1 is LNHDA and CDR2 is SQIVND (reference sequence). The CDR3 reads CASSKRTGVNQPQHF. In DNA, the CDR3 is TGTGCCAGTAGTAAAAGGACAGGAGTTAATCAGCCCCAGCATTTT.

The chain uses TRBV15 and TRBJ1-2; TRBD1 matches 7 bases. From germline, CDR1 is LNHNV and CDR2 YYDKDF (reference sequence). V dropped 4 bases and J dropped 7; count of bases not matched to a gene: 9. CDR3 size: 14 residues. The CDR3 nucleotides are TGTGCCACCAGCACCCGTGACAGGGACAGTGGCTACACCTTC. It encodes CATSTRDRDSGYTF.

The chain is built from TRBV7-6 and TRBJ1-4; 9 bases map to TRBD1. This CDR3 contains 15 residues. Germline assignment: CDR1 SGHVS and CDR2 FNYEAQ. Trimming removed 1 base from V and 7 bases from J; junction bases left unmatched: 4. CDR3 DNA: TGTGCCAGCAGCTTAGAGGGACAGGGTAGTGAAAAACTGTTTTTT. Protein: CASSLEGQGSEKLFF.

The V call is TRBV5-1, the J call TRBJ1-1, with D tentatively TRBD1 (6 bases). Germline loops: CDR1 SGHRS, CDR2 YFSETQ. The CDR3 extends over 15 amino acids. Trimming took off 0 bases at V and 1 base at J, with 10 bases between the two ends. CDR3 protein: CASSLGMTGNTEAFF. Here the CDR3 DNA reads TGCGCCAGCAGCTTGGGGATGACAGGGAACACTGAAGCTTTCTTT.

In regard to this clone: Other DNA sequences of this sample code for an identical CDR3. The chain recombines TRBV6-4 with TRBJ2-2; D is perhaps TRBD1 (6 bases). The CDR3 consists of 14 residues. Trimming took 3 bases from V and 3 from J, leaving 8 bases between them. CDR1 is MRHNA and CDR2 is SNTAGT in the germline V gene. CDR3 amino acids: CASSEDRDTGELFF. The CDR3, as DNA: TGTGCCAGCAGTGAGGACAGAGACACCGGGGAGCTGTTTTTT.

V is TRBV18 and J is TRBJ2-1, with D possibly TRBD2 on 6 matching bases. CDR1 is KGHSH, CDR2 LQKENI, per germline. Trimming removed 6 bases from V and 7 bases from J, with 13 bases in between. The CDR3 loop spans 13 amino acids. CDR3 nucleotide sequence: TGTGCCAGCTCCTTATCGGGAGCTAATGAGCAGTTCTTC. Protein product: CASSLSGANEQFF. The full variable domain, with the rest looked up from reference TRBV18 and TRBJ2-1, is NAGVMQNPRHLVRRRGQEARLRCSPMKGHSHVYWYRQLPEEGLKFMVYLQKENIIDESGMPKERFSAEFPKEGPSILRIQQVVRGDSAAYFCASSLSGANEQFFGPGTRLTVL.

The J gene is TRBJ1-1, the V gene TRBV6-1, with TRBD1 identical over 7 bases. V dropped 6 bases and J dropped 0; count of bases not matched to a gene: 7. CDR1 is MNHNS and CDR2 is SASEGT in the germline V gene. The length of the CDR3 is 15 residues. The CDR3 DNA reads TGTGCCAGCAGGGTCCAGGGACAGATGAACACTGAAGCTTTCTTT. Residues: CASRVQGQMNTEAFF.

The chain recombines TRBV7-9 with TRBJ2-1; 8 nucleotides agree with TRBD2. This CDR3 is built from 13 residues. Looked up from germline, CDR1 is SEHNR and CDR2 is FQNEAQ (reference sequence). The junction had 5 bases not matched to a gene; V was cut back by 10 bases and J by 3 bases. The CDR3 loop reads CATKTSGYNEQFF. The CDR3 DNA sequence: TGTGCCACTAAAACTAGCGGCTACAATGAGCAGTTCTTC.

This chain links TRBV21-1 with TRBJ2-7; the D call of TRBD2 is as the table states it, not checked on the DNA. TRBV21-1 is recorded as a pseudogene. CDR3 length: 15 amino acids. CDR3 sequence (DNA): TGTGCCAGCAGCCTCCGACTAGAGGGAACCTACGAGCAGTACTTC. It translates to CASSLRLEGTYEQYF.

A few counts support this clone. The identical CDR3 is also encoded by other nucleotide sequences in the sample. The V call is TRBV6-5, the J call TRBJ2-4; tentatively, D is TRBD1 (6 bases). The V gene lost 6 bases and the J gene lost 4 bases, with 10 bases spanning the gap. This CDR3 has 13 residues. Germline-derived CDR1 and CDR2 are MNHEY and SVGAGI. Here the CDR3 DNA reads TGTGCCAGCAGCTTTGACAGGAAAAACATTCAGTACTTC. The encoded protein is CASSFDRKNIQYF.

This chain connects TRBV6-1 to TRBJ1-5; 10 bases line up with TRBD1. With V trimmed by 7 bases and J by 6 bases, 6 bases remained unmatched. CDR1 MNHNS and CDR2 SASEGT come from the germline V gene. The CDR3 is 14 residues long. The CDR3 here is CASITGTGVQPQHF. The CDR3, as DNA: TGTGCCAGCATCACCGGGACAGGGGTTCAGCCCCAGCATTTT.

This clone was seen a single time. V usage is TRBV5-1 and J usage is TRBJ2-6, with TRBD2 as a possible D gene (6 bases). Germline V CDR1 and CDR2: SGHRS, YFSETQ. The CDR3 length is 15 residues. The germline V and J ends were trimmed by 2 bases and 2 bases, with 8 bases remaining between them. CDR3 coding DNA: TGCGCCAGCAGCTTAGGAGGGGCTGGGGCCAACGTCCTGACTTTC. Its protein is CASSLGGAGANVLTF.

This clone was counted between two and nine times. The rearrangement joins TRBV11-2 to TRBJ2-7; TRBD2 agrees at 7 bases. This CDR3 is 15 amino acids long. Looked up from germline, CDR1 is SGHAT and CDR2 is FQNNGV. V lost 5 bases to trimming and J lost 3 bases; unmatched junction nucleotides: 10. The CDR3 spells CASSQQIGTNYEQYF. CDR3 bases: TGTGCCAGCAGCCAACAAATCGGGACTAACTACGAGCAGTACTTC.

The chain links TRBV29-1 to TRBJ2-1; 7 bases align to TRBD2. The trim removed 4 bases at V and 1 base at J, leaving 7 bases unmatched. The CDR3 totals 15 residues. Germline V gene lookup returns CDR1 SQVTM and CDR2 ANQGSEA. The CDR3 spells CSVGFRAGSYNEQFF. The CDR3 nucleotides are TGCAGCGTTGGGTTTCGAGCGGGGTCCTACAATGAGCAGTTCTTC.

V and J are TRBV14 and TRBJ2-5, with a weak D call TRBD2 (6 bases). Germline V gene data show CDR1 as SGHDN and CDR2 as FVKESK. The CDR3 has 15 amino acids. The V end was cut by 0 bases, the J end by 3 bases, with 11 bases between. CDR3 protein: CASSQDSQREETQYF. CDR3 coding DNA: TGTGCCAGCAGCCAAGATAGTCAGCGGGAAGAGACCCAGTACTTC.

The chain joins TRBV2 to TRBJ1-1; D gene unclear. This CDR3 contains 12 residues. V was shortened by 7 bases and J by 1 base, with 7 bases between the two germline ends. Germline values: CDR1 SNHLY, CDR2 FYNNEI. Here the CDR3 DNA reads TGTGCCAGCAAACAACCGAACACTGAAGCTTTCTTT. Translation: CASKQPNTEAFF.

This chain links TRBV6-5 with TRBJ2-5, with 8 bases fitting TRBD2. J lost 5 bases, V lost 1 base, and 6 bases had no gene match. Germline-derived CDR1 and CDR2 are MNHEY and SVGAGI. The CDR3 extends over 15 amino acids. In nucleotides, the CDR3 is TGTGCCAGCAGTTACTTGCGGGGGGCTCGGGAGACCCAGTACTTC. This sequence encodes CASSYLRGARETQYF.